This entry lists 12 T cell receptor beta chains sequenced from one sample in a study of lung T cells in sarcoidosis with Löfgren's syndrome. TCRdb re-analysed the reads in MiXCR, keeping a single row per CDR3 protein. The table has under 850 distinct CDR3 sequences, about 22% seen once; the top ten hold approximately 6.7%. Sequencing was done on a sample of CD4+ T cells from PBMCs. The receptor set was obtained from a human donor with sarcoidosis (Löfgren's syndrome or another form), or a control subject (not recorded which).

This clonotype rates as medium-sized. This rearrangement joins TRBV6-1 to TRBJ2-5, with D perhaps matching TRBD1 (6 bases). Trimming shortened V by 6 bases and J by 3 bases, and 17 bases separated the two germline ends. The CDR3 runs to 15 residues. Germline V gives CDR1 MNHNS, CDR2 SASEGT. The CDR3 bases are TGTGCCAGCAGCATATCTGGACAGATCGAAGAGACCCAGTACTTC. This gives the protein CASSISGQIEETQYF.

This clonotype is categorized as large. This rearrangement joins TRBV20-1 to TRBJ2-5; D is unclear. The CDR3 runs 13 residues. Germline CDR1 and CDR2: DFQATT and SNEGSKA (reference sequence). V dropped 0 bases and J dropped 3 bases, with 8 bases sitting between them. For the CDR3, the DNA is TGCAGTGCTAGAGAAGTAAACGAAGAGACCCAGTACTTC. The encoded protein is CSAREVNEETQYF.

The V gene is TRBV11-3, the J gene TRBJ1-1, with D hard to call. This CDR3 has 12 residues. Trimming shortened V by 0 bases and J by 5 bases, and 4 bases separated the two germline ends. Germline CDR1 SGHNT, CDR2 YENEEA. The CDR3 nucleotides read TGTGCCAGCAGCTTAGAGACGACTGAAGCTTTCTTT. It translates to CASSLETTEAFF. Complete variable domain (other parts from reference TRBV11-3 and TRBJ1-1): EAGVVQSPRYKIIEKKQPVAFWCNPISGHNTLYWYLQNLGQGPELLIRYENEEAVDDSQLPKDRFSAERLKGVDSTLKIQPAELGDSAVYLCASSLETTEAFFGQGTRLTVV.

This clonotype is categorized as large. This chain links TRBV7-9 with TRBJ2-5, with 7 nucleotides matching TRBD1. Trimming cost V 3 bases and J 2 bases; bases outside gene matches: 0. CDR3 length: 13 amino acids. Germline lookup yields CDR1 SEHNR and CDR2 FQNEAQ (reference sequence). Here the CDR3 reads CASSFRGQETQYF. The CDR3 coding sequence is TGTGCCAGCAGCTTCAGGGGGCAAGAGACCCAGTACTTC.

About this clonotype: This may be a read error, as it is one base from a much larger clone. This chain uses TRBV12-3 or TRBV12-4 with TRBJ2-1; TRBD2 matches 11 bases. This CDR3 has 15 residues. CDR3 in DNA: TGTGCCAGCAGTCCGGGACTAGCGGATCTTAATGGGCAGTTCTTC. Its translation is CASSPGLADLNGQFF.

Judged by abundance, this clonotype is large. The chain combines TRBV5-1 with TRBJ1-1; D not resolved. The CDR3 runs to 13 residues. Germline-derived CDR1 and CDR2 are SGHRS and YFSETQ. V was trimmed by 4 bases and J by 0 bases, leaving 7 bases between them. The CDR3 loop is CASSPDLNTEAFF. The CDR3 DNA reads as TGCGCCAGCAGCCCTGACTTGAACACTGAAGCTTTCTTT.

This clonotype is judged large (0.1 to 1%). The chain recombines TRBV7-2 with TRBJ2-1; D possibly corresponds to TRBD1 (5 bases). CDR1 is SGHTA, CDR2 FQGNSA, per germline. V was trimmed by 3 bases and J by 3 bases, leaving 9 bases between them. The CDR3 loop spans 14 amino acids. The chain's CDR3 is CASSLSGYYNEQFF. CDR3 coding DNA: TGTGCCAGCAGCTTGTCAGGGTACTACAATGAGCAGTTCTTC.

By share of the sample, this clonotype is medium-sized. Here the CDR3 DNA reads TGTGCCAGCAGTTACTCGACTCCGACGCCTAACACTGAAGCTTTCTTT. Its translation is CASSYSTPTPNTEAFF. J is TRBJ1-1 and V is TRBV6-6; no firm D call. Trimming stripped 0 bases from V and 2 bases from J, with 13 bases between. This CDR3 is 16 amino acids long. Per germline, CDR1 MNHNY and CDR2 SVGAGI (reference sequence).

This clonotype rates as large (0.1 to 1%). This rearrangement joins TRBV2 to TRBJ1-2, with 7 positions matching TRBD1. Per germline, CDR1 SNHLY and CDR2 FYNNEI. The ends lost 5 bases at V and 5 bases at J; junction bases unmatched: 8. This CDR3 comprises 14 residues. Written as DNA, the CDR3 is TGTGCCAGCAGTATATTCCGGGACAGTTATGGCTACACCTTC. Translating it yields CASSIFRDSYGYTF.

CDR3 DNA: TGTGCCAGCTCACCACGACAGAATGAAAAACTGTTTTTT. Residues: CASSPRQNEKLFF. This chain connects TRBV18 to TRBJ1-4, with D perhaps TRBD1 (5 bases). Trimming took 1 base from V and 5 from J, leaving 5 bases between them. The CDR3 runs to 13 residues. Germline V lookup: CDR1 KGHSH, CDR2 LQKENI.

The rearrangement links TRBV4-3 to TRBJ2-3; no definite D call. The ends were cut back, 1 base at V and 0 bases at J, with 8 bases in the middle. The germline gives CDR1 LGHNA, CDR2 YSLEER. CDR3 size: 15 residues. The CDR3 here is CASSQVASSTDTQYF. As DNA, the CDR3 is TGCGCCAGCAGCCAAGTAGCCTCTAGCACAGATACGCAGTATTTT.

This rearrangement joins TRBV14 to TRBJ1-6, with D hard to call. This CDR3 has 16 residues. Trimming cost V 4 bases and J 0 bases, with 10 bases left between them. Germline V CDR1 and CDR2: SGHDN, FVKESK. CDR3 protein: CASSPVVGSYNSPLHF. CDR3 in DNA: TGTGCCAGCAGCCCGGTTGTGGGCTCCTATAATTCACCCCTCCACTTT.